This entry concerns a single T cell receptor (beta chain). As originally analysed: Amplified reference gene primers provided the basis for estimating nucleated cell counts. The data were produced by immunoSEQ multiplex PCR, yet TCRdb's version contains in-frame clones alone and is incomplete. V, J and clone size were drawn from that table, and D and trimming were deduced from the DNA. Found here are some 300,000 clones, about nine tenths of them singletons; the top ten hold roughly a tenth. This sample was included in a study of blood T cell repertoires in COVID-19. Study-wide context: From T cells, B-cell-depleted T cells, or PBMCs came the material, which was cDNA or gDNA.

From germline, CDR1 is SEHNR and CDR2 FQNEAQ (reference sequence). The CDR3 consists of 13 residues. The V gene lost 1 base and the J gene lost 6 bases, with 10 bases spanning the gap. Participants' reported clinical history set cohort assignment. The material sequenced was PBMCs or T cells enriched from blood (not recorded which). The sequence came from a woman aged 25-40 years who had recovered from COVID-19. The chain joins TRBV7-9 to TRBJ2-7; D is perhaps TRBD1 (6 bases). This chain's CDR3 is CASSLVHRAEQYF. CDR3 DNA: TGTGCCAGCAGCTTAGTACACAGGGCCGAGCAGTACTTC.